A selection of T cell receptor beta chains follows, all from one sample in a study of blood T cell repertoires in COVID-19. Some clones are missing from TCRdb's copy, which holds only in-frame ones; the method was immunoSEQ multiplex PCR. The sample lists 290,000 or so clones, about four fifths occurring once. The sample consisted of PBMCs or T cells enriched from blood (not recorded which). Source of these receptors: a man aged 40-50 years who had been exposed to COVID-19. CDR3s include the opening cysteine and the closing phenylalanine or tryptophan. Fields, in order: clone size, V gene, D gene, J gene, CDR3 DNA, CDR3 protein. A D gene is named only where the DNA matches it firmly. Expanded clones are given a class, and other clones once, few, many or no size at all.

>-|TRBV5-5|-|TRBJ2-1
TGTGCCAGCAGCCCCATGACAGCCTACAATGAGCAGTTCTTC
CASSPMTAYNEQFF
>-|TRBV6-4|-|TRBJ2-2
TGTGCCAGCAGTGCTCAGGTGTTCGCCGGGGAGCTGTTTTTT
CASSAQVFAGELFF
>-|TRBV14|TRBD2|TRBJ2-3
TGTGCCAGCAGCCATCCCGGACTAGCGGTTACAGATACGCAGTATTTT
CASSHPGLAVTDTQYF
>-|TRBV19|-|TRBJ1-5
TGTGCCAGTAGTATAGGCCGTAGGGACACTTACAATCAGCCCCAGCATTTT
CASSIGRRDTYNQPQHF
>-|TRBV7-9|-|TRBJ1-2
TGTGCCAGCAGCTTAGTGGCAGAAAACTATGGCTACACCTTC
CASSLVAENYGYTF
>-|TRBV7-3|-|TRBJ2-2
TGTGCCAGCAGACCAGCTAGAGACACCGGGGAGCTGTTTTTT
CASRPARDTGELFF
>-|TRBV28|-|TRBJ1-2
TGTGCCAGCGTACAGGGTTGGGACCATGGCTACACCTTC
CASVQGWDHGYTF
>-|TRBV7-3|-|TRBJ2-1
TGTGCCAGCACCCTCGGCAATACCCGGGATGAGCAGTTCTTC
CASTLGNTRDEQFF
>-|TRBV5-1|-|TRBJ2-7
TGCGCCAGCAGGTCCAGGGTAAACGAGCAGTACTTC
CASRSRVNEQYF
>-|TRBV7-3|-|TRBJ2-1
TGTGCCAGCAGCTCGAACCCTAGAAGCTCCTACAATGAGCAGTTCTTC
CASSSNPRSSYNEQFF
>-|TRBV6-2/TRBV6-3|TRBD1|TRBJ2-7
TGTGCCAGCAGTTACGGGACAGGGGGCTACGAGCAGTACTTC
CASSYGTGGYEQYF
>-|TRBV25-1|-|TRBJ2-3
TGTGCCAGCAGTGACGGCAGGGAAGTCACAGATACGCAGTATTTT
CASSDGREVTDTQYF
>-|TRBV29-1|TRBD2|TRBJ2-2
TGCAGCGTTTTTAGCGGGAGGGCCGACGGGGAGCTGTTTTTT
CSVFSGRADGELFF
>-|TRBV24-1|-|TRBJ2-1
TGTGCCACCAGTGATTCGGGAGTGGGTGAGCAGTTCTTC
CATSDSGVGEQFF
>-|TRBV29-1|TRBD1|TRBJ1-1
TGCAGCGTTGATAGGGACAGTGGGGCTTTCTTT
CSVDRDSGAFF
>-|TRBV18|-|TRBJ1-2
TGTGCCAGCTCACCATCGGGGGTTGGGCTCCTGGGCTACACCTTC
CASSPSGVGLLGYTF
>-|TRBV5-8|-|TRBJ2-1
TGTGCCAGCAGCCCTGGTATTACCCCTATTAATAATGAGCAGTTCTTC
CASSPGITPINNEQFF
>-|TRBV19|TRBD2|TRBJ2-7
TGTGCCAGTAGTAGATACGGGACTAGCGTACCCTACGAGCAGTACTTC
CASSRYGTSVPYEQYF
>-|TRBV14|-|TRBJ2-7
TGTGCCAGCAGCCAAGTTGGGGGAAGGGGACAAAAAAGCATGTACTTC
CASSQVGGRGQKSMYF
>-|TRBV25-1|-|TRBJ2-3
TGTGCCAGCGGCAGACTAGGGGCACCTCAGTATTTT
CASGRLGAPQYF
>-|TRBV19|-|TRBJ1-1
TGTGCCAGTAGTCGGCGGGGCTTGGACACTGAAGCTTTCTTT
CASSRRGLDTEAFF
>once|TRBV6-1|-|TRBJ1-5
TGTGCCAGCAGTGAGAGACAGCTTTTCCAGCCCCAGCATTTT
CASSERQLFQPQHF
>few|TRBV2|-|TRBJ1-1
TGTGCCACCCCGTCAGGGGCCACTGAAGCTTTCTTT
CATPSGATEAFF
>-|TRBV7-6|-|TRBJ1-5
TGTGCCAGCAGCTTAGAGAAGGACGGGGCCCAGCATTTT
CASSLEKDGAQHF
>many|TRBV12-3/TRBV12-4|-|TRBJ2-1
TGTGCCAGCAGTGCGGACAGCCCCAATGAGCAGTTCTTC
CASSADSPNEQFF
>-|TRBV9|-|TRBJ1-2
TGTGCCAGCAGCGTAGGGGGAACAGGCGCCTATGGCTACACCTTC
CASSVGGTGAYGYTF
>-|TRBV3-1/TRBV3-2|-|TRBJ1-5
TGTGCCAGCAGCCAAGGGTCCTTAGGGGATAGCAATCAGCCCCAGCATTTT
CASSQGSLGDSNQPQHF
>-|TRBV20-1|-|TRBJ2-7
TGCAGTGCCCCCGGGACCTACGAGCAGTACTTC
CSAPGTYEQYF
>-|TRBV5-8|TRBD2|TRBJ2-2
TGTGCCAGCCCGAGTAGCGGGTGGAACACCGGGGAGCTGTTTTTT
CASPSSGWNTGELFF
>-|TRBV24-1|-|TRBJ1-2
TGTGCCACCAGTGACCATGACAGAGATTATGGCTACACCTTC
CATSDHDRDYGYTF
>-|TRBV12-3/TRBV12-4|-|TRBJ1-4
TGTGCCAGCAGTTTAGGAGGTAGCGAAAAACTGTTTTTT
CASSLGGSEKLFF
>-|TRBV7-9|TRBD2|TRBJ2-1
TGTGCCAGCAGCTCGCCTTTAGCGGGTACCCTCTACAATGAGCAGTTCTTC
CASSSPLAGTLYNEQFF